The 31 T cell receptor beta chains in this list originate from one sample, sequenced in a study of shared clonotypes between healthy human individuals. Generated by immunoSEQ multiplex PCR, the TCRdb table keeps only in-frame clones and is missing some. The sample has approximately 2,000,000 clones, 90% to 95% seen once. Terminally differentiated effector memory CD45RA+ cells were excluded by CCR7 positive selection of CD45RO-negative cells. The sequenced sample consisted of naive CD8+ T cells from PBMCs. These receptors originate from a man aged 18 to 30 in good health. Some clones in this sample may be carry-over from other donors' samples.

The genes are TRBV9 and TRBJ2-2, with 7 nucleotides matching TRBD1. Germline-derived CDR1 and CDR2 are SGDLS and YYNGEE. The trim removed 2 bases at V and 1 base at J, leaving 5 bases unmatched. The CDR3 is 16 residues long. This CDR3 is CASSVRQGQNTGELFF. Written as DNA, the CDR3 is TGTGCCAGCAGCGTGCGACAGGGACAGAACACCGGGGAGCTGTTTTTT.

The CDR3 region is CASSVGRGTGKGNEQFF. DNA of the CDR3: TGTGCCAGCAGCGTAGGCCGAGGGACAGGGAAGGGGAATGAGCAGTTCTTC. The rearrangement joins TRBV9 to TRBJ2-1; 9 bases align to TRBD1. Germline V gene sequence: CDR1 SGDLS, CDR2 YYNGEE. The CDR3 has 17 residues. Unmatched junction bases numbered 11, after V lost 0 bases and J lost 7 bases.

The V and J genes are TRBV28 and TRBJ1-5; D is perhaps TRBD1 (5 bases). The CDR3 has 14 amino acids. Germline-derived CDR1 and CDR2 are MDHEN and SYDVKM. With 3 bases removed from V and 3 bases from J, the gap between germline ends came to 9 bases. The CDR3 is CASSFRDFNQPQHF. The CDR3 DNA reads TGTGCCAGCAGTTTCAGGGATTTCAATCAGCCCCAGCATTTT.

The chain couples TRBV28 to TRBJ2-7; tentative D call: TRBD1 (5 bases). Trimming left V 6 bases short and J 4 bases short, with 19 bases between. CDR3 length: 15 amino acids. The V gene's germline CDR1 is MDHEN and CDR2 SYDVKM. In DNA, the CDR3 is TGTGCCAGCAGGCTTCAGGGCTTTTCCCTTTACGAGCAGTACTTC. Protein: CASRLQGFSLYEQYF.

In DNA form, the CDR3 reads TGTGCCAGCTCACCCCCCCGACAGGGGCCCTTCTACGAGCAGTACTTC. Translation gives CASSPPRQGPFYEQYF. The chain couples TRBV18 to TRBJ2-7; 8 nucleotides align to TRBD1. This CDR3 has 16 amino acids. V gave up 3 bases and J gave up 3 bases; unmatched junction bases: 10. Per the germline V gene, CDR1 is KGHSH and CDR2 is LQKENI. Full variable domain (rest looked up from reference TRBV18 and TRBJ2-7): NAGVMQNPRHLVRRRGQEARLRCSPMKGHSHVYWYRQLPEEGLKFMVYLQKENIIDESGMPKERFSAEFPKEGPSILRIQQVVRGDSAAYFCASSPPRQGPFYEQYFGPGTRLTVT.

The chain combines TRBV27 with TRBJ2-3, with 7 bases that match TRBD2. Per germline, CDR1 MNHEY and CDR2 SMNVEV (reference sequence). With V trimmed by 5 bases and J by 1 base, 9 bases remained unmatched. The CDR3 extends over 16 amino acids. The CDR3 region has the DNA TGTGCCAGCAGTGAGGAGGCTAGCGGTCGCACAGATACGCAGTATTTT. Protein: CASSEEASGRTDTQYF.

V and J are TRBV28 and TRBJ2-7; 7 bases agree with TRBD1. Per germline, CDR1 MDHEN and CDR2 SYDVKM. The CDR3 runs 15 residues. V trimming: 8 bases; J trimming: 2 bases; junction bases outside the gene matches: 12. CDR3 nucleotides: TGTGCCAGCTACTCGGTGAGAAGGGGGCCCTACGAGCAGTACTTC. Translating gives CASYSVRRGPYEQYF.

The chain has TRBV28 and TRBJ2-7; no reliable D call. The CDR3 loop spans 14 amino acids. Germline assignment: CDR1 MDHEN and CDR2 SYDVKM. With 3 bases removed from V and 3 bases from J, the gap between germline ends came to 12 bases. CDR3 DNA sequence: TGTGCCAGCAGTTTGGCCAGCAGAGACTACGAGCAGTACTTC. Translation: CASSLASRDYEQYF.

The V gene is TRBV28, the J gene TRBJ1-5; no firm D call. The germline V gene has CDR1 MDHEN and CDR2 SYDVKM. Trimming pared 1 base from V and 1 base from J, leaving 29 bases between. The CDR3 is 22 amino acids. The CDR3 region is CASSLSILSAQKLPGSNQPQHF. The CDR3, as DNA: TGTGCCAGCAGTTTATCAATTTTGAGTGCGCAGAAGCTCCCGGGCAGCAATCAGCCCCAGCATTTT.

V and J are TRBV9 and TRBJ2-6, with D maybe TRBD1 (5 bases). V lost 6 bases and J lost 0, with 10 bases in between. Germline V lookup: CDR1 SGDLS, CDR2 YYNGEE. This CDR3 spans 15 amino acids. CDR3 coding DNA: TGTGCCAGCAAGCAGGGCACCTCTGGGGCCAACGTCCTGACTTTC. Protein product: CASKQGTSGANVLTF.

The chain uses TRBV7-9 and TRBJ2-5; D is perhaps TRBD1 or TRBD2 (6 bases each). The DNA end is a closer match to TRBJ2-7, so the J assignment may be wrong. This CDR3 has 14 residues. Per germline, CDR1 SEHNR and CDR2 FQNEAQ (reference sequence). The CDR3 reads CASNPPGAAYEQYF. CDR3 DNA: TGTGCCAGCAACCCCCCGGGGGCGGCCTACGAGCAGTACTTC.

Here the CDR3 reads CASGAGLSYNEQFF. The CDR3 DNA sequence: TGTGCTAGTGGGGCGGGTCTCTCCTACAATGAGCAGTTCTTC. This rearrangement joins TRBV12-5 to TRBJ2-1; possibly TRBD2 for D (5 bases). The CDR3 is made up of 14 amino acids. Per the germline V gene, CDR1 is LGHNT and CDR2 is FRNRAP. V was shortened by 6 bases and J by 0 bases, with 9 bases between the two germline ends. The whole variable domain, remainder taken from reference TRBV12-5 and TRBJ2-1, is DARVTQTPRHKVTEMGQEVTMRCQPILGHNTVFWYRQTMMQGLELLAYFRNRAPLDDSGMPKDRFSAEMPDATLATLKIQPSEPRDSAVYFCASGAGLSYNEQFFGPGTRLTVL.

The genes are TRBV10-1 and TRBJ1-1, with D perhaps TRBD1 (6 bases). Germline loops: CDR1 WNHNN, CDR2 SYGVQD (reference sequence). Trimming took off 5 bases at V and 11 bases at J, with 15 bases between the two ends. The length of the CDR3 is 12 residues. For the CDR3, the DNA is TGCGCCAGCAGTCGGGGGGCTCTTGGTGCTTTCTTT. This sequence encodes CASSRGALGAFF.

The J gene is TRBJ1-1, the V gene TRBV5-1; 8 positions agree with TRBD1. This CDR3 spans 16 amino acids. Germline CDR1 and CDR2: SGHRS and YFSETQ. The V and J ends lost 3 bases and 2 bases, in that order; junction bases with no gene match: 9. The CDR3 here is CASSSGLTGVNTEAFF. CDR3 DNA sequence: TGCGCCAGCAGCTCAGGCTTGACAGGGGTAAACACTGAAGCTTTCTTT.

In regard to this clone: This CDR3 is also generated by other DNA sequences in the sample. This chain links TRBV9 with TRBJ2-7, with D perhaps TRBD2 (7 bases). The V gene lost 2 bases and the J gene lost 5 bases, with 11 bases spanning the gap. Germline loops: CDR1 SGDLS, CDR2 YYNGEE. There are 13 residues in the CDR3. Here the CDR3 reads CASSVAGAHEQYF. In DNA form, the CDR3 reads TGTGCCAGCAGCGTTGCGGGGGCCCACGAGCAGTACTTC.

This clone turned up a few times. The chain uses TRBV27 and TRBJ1-3; 10 bases agree with TRBD1. Looked up from germline, CDR1 is MNHEY and CDR2 is SMNVEV (reference sequence). The CDR3 is made up of 15 amino acids. Trimming took 6 bases from V and 4 from J; bases not matched to a gene: 6. The CDR3 DNA sequence: TGTGCCAGCAGCCAGGACAGGGGGTTGGGAAACACCATATATTTT. Translation: CASSQDRGLGNTIYF.

V and J are TRBV6-5 and TRBJ1-2, with D uncertain. The CDR3 is 13 residues long. In germline, CDR1 is MNHEY, CDR2 SVGAGI. The germline V and J ends were trimmed by 2 bases and 8 bases, with 12 bases remaining between them. CDR3 sequence reads: CASSYHRVYGYTF. The DNA of the CDR3 is TGTGCCAGCAGTTACCACCGGGTATACGGCTACACCTTC.

The rearrangement joins TRBV13 to TRBJ1-5; D is undetermined. Looked up from germline, CDR1 is PRHDT and CDR2 is FYEKMQ (reference sequence). With 0 bases removed from V and 1 base from J, the gap between germline ends came to 7 bases. The CDR3 sequence is 15 residues long. The CDR3 loop is CASSLGGHSNQPQHF. CDR3 nucleotide sequence: TGTGCCAGCAGCTTAGGGGGCCACAGCAATCAGCCCCAGCATTTT.

On this clone: Other DNA variants within this sample encode the same CDR3. The rearrangement joins TRBV20-1 to TRBJ2-5; D is unclear. The better agreement between TRBJ2-7 and the DNA end casts doubt on the J call. The CDR3 spans 10 residues. Per germline, CDR1 DFQATT and CDR2 SNEGSKA (reference sequence). CDR3 protein: CSARRYEQYF. The CDR3 nucleotides read TGCAGTGCTCGTAGGTACGAGCAGTACTTC.

In nucleotides, the CDR3 is TGTGCCACCAGCCGGGACAGCGGCTCTGGAAACACCATATATTTT. This gives the protein CATSRDSGSGNTIYF. J is TRBJ1-3 and V is TRBV15, with TRBD1 matching 7 bases. The germline gives CDR1 LNHNV, CDR2 YYDKDF (reference sequence). Losses at the gene ends were 5 bases for V and 0 bases for J; bases not matched to a gene: 4. This CDR3 contains 15 residues.

CDR3 protein: CASSWTGNNQPQHF. CDR3 DNA sequence: TGTGCCAGCAGTTGGACAGGTAATAATCAGCCCCAGCATTTT. The rearrangement joins TRBV28 to TRBJ1-5; TRBD1 aligns across 7 bases. Germline CDR1 is MDHEN and CDR2 is SYDVKM. The CDR3 has 14 residues. V was clipped by 4 bases and J by 4 bases; unmatched bases: 4.

A remark on this clone: Other nucleotide sequences in the sample specify the same CDR3. CDR3 DNA: TGTGCCAGCAGTGTCAGTGGCAACTCCTACAATGAGCAGTTCTTC. This gives the protein CASSVSGNSYNEQFF. This chain links TRBV6-4 with TRBJ2-1; no firm D call. The ends were cut back, 4 bases at V and 0 bases at J, with 10 bases in the middle. This CDR3 is built from 15 residues. Germline V gene sequence: CDR1 MRHNA, CDR2 SNTAGT.

The chain combines TRBV9 with TRBJ1-2, with 9 nucleotides matching TRBD1. CDR1 is SGDLS and CDR2 is YYNGEE in the germline V gene. The CDR3 has 15 residues. V lost 0 bases to trimming and J lost 2 bases; unmatched junction nucleotides: 2. CDR3 in DNA: TGTGCCAGCAGCGTAGCCGGGACAGGGAACTATGGCTACACCTTC. Amino acid sequence: CASSVAGTGNYGYTF.

Points on this clone: The junction and the germline gene differ at one end; a read error may be behind it. The gene calls are TRBV20-1 and TRBJ2-1; 7 positions match TRBD2. This CDR3 region has 11 residues. Germline values: CDR1 DFQATT, CDR2 SNEGSKA (reference sequence). The CDR3 coding sequence is TGCAGTGCGACGGGACTAACGGACCAGATCTTC. This translates into CSATGLTDQIF.

The CDR3 here is CASSWSSGREYNEQFF. The CDR3 bases are TGTGCCAGCAGCTGGTCAAGCGGGAGGGAATACAATGAGCAGTTCTTC. This chain connects TRBV7-9 to TRBJ2-1; 10 bases are shared with TRBD2. Germline V gene lookup returns CDR1 SEHNR and CDR2 FQNEAQ (reference sequence). The CDR3 loop spans 16 amino acids. J lost 4 bases, V lost 4 bases, and 7 bases had no gene match.

The rearrangement uses TRBV2 and TRBJ2-7, with D perhaps matching TRBD1 or TRBD2 (6 bases each). The CDR3 is 15 amino acids. Germline V gene data show CDR1 as SNHLY and CDR2 as FYNNEI. V was cut by 3 bases and J by 4 bases, with 16 bases left in between. This CDR3 is CASSETGGAPYEQYF. Here the CDR3 DNA reads TGTGCCAGCAGTGAGACAGGAGGGGCCCCGTACGAGCAGTACTTC. The entire variable domain, with the rest obtained from reference TRBV2 and TRBJ2-7, is as follows: EPEVTQTPSHQVTQMGQEVILRCVPISNHLYFYWYRQILGQKVEFLVSFYNNEISEKSEIFDDQFSVERPDGSNFTLKIRSTKLEDSAMYFCASSETGGAPYEQYFGPGTRLTVT.

The gene calls are TRBV4-1 and TRBJ2-7; tentative D call: TRBD1 (5 bases). The CDR3 loop spans 14 amino acids. Germline assignment: CDR1 MGHRA and CDR2 YSYEKL. V lost 0 bases, J lost 5 bases, and 11 bases lay in between. CDR3 nucleotide sequence: TGCGCCAGCAGCCAAGATCTTGCAGGGAACGAGCAGTACTTC. Protein product: CASSQDLAGNEQYF.

The J gene is TRBJ2-5, the V gene TRBV13; D is uncertain. Germline values: CDR1 PRHDT, CDR2 FYEKMQ (reference sequence). V was shortened by 3 bases and J by 5 bases, with 13 bases between the two germline ends. CDR3 size: 14 residues. CDR3 amino acids: CASSFLSGRETQYF. The DNA for the CDR3 is TGTGCCAGCAGCTTCCTTTCGGGCCGGGAGACCCAGTACTTC.

The rearrangement joins TRBV28 to TRBJ1-2; D gene uncertain. The CDR3 loop spans 18 amino acids. The V gene's germline CDR1 is MDHEN and CDR2 SYDVKM. Between the trimmed V and J ends, which lost 1 base and 0 bases, there was a span of 18 bases. The CDR3 loop reads CASSLYGSVSGSNYGYTF. The DNA of the CDR3 is TGTGCCAGCAGTTTATATGGTTCAGTCTCCGGGTCTAACTATGGCTACACCTTC.

On this clone: The same CDR3 also results from other DNA sequences found in this sample. This chain connects TRBV5-1 to TRBJ2-7; D unresolved. Germline CDR1 reads SGHRS; CDR2 reads YFSETQ. The V and J ends lost 0 bases and 4 bases respectively, with 5 bases between them. There are 12 residues in the CDR3. The CDR3, as DNA: TGCGCCAGCAGCTTGGATAGATACGAGCAGTACTTC. Its protein product is CASSLDRYEQYF.

This clone has a single count. Other DNA sequences from this sample encode an identical CDR3 as well. The chain carries TRBV19 and TRBJ2-1, with D unclear. The germline V gene encodes CDR1 LNHDA and CDR2 SQIVND (reference sequence). V was pared by 3 bases and J by 1 base, with 7 bases between. The CDR3 sequence is 14 residues long. The CDR3 protein is CASSIVGSYNEQFF. The CDR3 DNA reads TGTGCCAGTAGTATTGTTGGGTCCTACAATGAGCAGTTCTTC.